These T cell receptor beta chains were read from a single sample in a study of blood T cells in healthy people across ages. TCRdb processed the 5' RACE reads anew with MiXCR; each CDR3 protein has one entry. The sample includes about a million distinct CDR3 sequences, roughly half of them seen just once. Specimen: blood. These receptors came from a woman in her sixties or seventies in good health. CDR3s include the opening cysteine and the closing phenylalanine or tryptophan. A D gene is named only where the DNA matches it firmly. Clone size appears in some rows only: once, few, many, or a class for an expanded clone.

d_gene	j_gene	v_gene	abundance	CDR3aa	CDR3nt
-	TRBJ2-3	TRBV7-2	-	CASSLIVALDTQYF	TGTGCCAGCAGCTTAATTGTTGCTCTCGATACGCAGTATTTT
TRBD2	TRBJ2-4	TRBV7-3	-	CASSLTGGSAQNIQYF	TGTGCCAGCAGCTTAACCGGCGGGAGCGCCCAGAACATTCAGTACTTC
TRBD2	TRBJ2-5	TRBV29-1	few	CSVETLAGPQETQYF	TGCAGCGTAGAGACGCTAGCGGGGCCCCAAGAGACCCAGTACTTC
-	TRBJ2-6	TRBV5-1	-	CASSQQGTVPGANVLTF	TGCGCCAGCAGCCAACAGGGGACTGTTCCTGGGGCCAACGTCCTGACTTTC
TRBD2	TRBJ2-7	TRBV28	-	CAGGGLAGYEQYF	TGTGCCGGGGGGGGACTAGCGGGATACGAGCAGTACTTC
-	TRBJ1-4	TRBV7-9	-	CASSRASTNEKLFF	TGTGCCAGCAGCAGGGCGAGCACTAATGAAAAACTGTTTTTT
TRBD1	TRBJ2-2	TRBV20-1	-	CSARPPGTANTGELFF	TGCAGTGCTAGACCCCCCGGGACAGCGAACACCGGGGAGCTGTTTTTT
TRBD1	TRBJ1-1	TRBV28	few	CASKRDSLNTEAFF	TGTGCCAGCAAGCGGGACAGCCTGAACACTGAAGCTTTCTTT
-	TRBJ2-1	TRBV28	-	CASRDPGTEQFF	TGTGCCAGCAGGGACCCCGGGACAGAGCAGTTCTTC
-	TRBJ2-5	TRBV28	-	CASSSSHREEETQYF	TGTGCCAGCAGTTCTAGTCACAGGGAAGAAGAGACCCAGTACTTC
-	TRBJ1-5	TRBV6-2/TRBV6-3	-	CASSYPNDNPGQRIKRSQPQHF	TGTGCCAGCAGTTACCCCAATGATAATCCGGGACAAAGGATTAAGCGGAGTCAGCCCCAGCATTTT
-	TRBJ1-5	TRBV9	-	CASSVGGSSNQPQHF	TGTGCCAGCAGCGTTGGAGGATCTAGCAATCAGCCCCAGCATTTT
TRBD2	TRBJ2-7	TRBV20-1	few	CSAPGTSGAYEQYF	TGCAGTGCTCCCGGGACTAGCGGAGCCTACGAGCAGTACTTC
-	TRBJ2-1	TRBV5-1	-	CASRAEGRINEQFF	TGCGCCAGTAGAGCGGAGGGCCGGATCAATGAGCAGTTCTTC
-	TRBJ1-5	TRBV12-5	-	CASGVAGSNQPQHF	TGTGCTAGTGGTGTGGCGGGTAGCAATCAGCCCCAGCATTTT
TRBD1	TRBJ2-2	TRBV2	-	CASAPRTGYTGELFF	TGTGCCAGTGCCCCTCGGACAGGATACACCGGGGAGCTGTTTTTT
TRBD2	TRBJ2-3	TRBV12-3/TRBV12-4	-	CASGLAGDTDTQYF	TGTGCCAGCGGGTTAGCGGGGGACACAGATACGCAGTATTTT
TRBD2	TRBJ2-3	TRBV4-3	-	CASSQDPNDPYSGRFDTQYF	TGCGCCAGCAGCCAAGACCCTAACGATCCTTATAGCGGGAGGTTTGATACGCAGTATTTT
TRBD2	TRBJ2-3	TRBV5-5	few	CASSLAGTSGSRHTQYF	TGTGCCAGCAGCTTGGCGGGGACTAGCGGGAGCCGACATACGCAGTATTTT
TRBD1	TRBJ2-7	TRBV28	-	CASSLSFLQGGSFYEQYF	TGTGCCAGCAGTTTATCGTTCTTACAGGGGGGCTCTTTCTACGAGCAGTACTTC
-	TRBJ2-5	TRBV10-3	-	CAISEPMTGRETQYF	TGTGCCATCAGTGAGCCGATGACCGGAAGGGAGACCCAGTACTTC
TRBD1	TRBJ2-3	TRBV7-8	-	CASRRTGGILAWDTDTQYF	TGTGCCAGCAGGAGGACAGGGGGCATACTAGCGTGGGACACAGATACGCAGTATTTT
-	TRBJ2-3	TRBV20-1	-	CSARLAGNVGGTQYF	TGCAGTGCTAGGCTCGCGGGAAACGTGGGAGGTACGCAGTATTTT
-	TRBJ1-1	TRBV27	-	CAGSLPGSEAFF	TGTGCCGGCAGTTTACCAGGGTCTGAAGCTTTCTTT
TRBD1	TRBJ1-2	TRBV6-1	-	CASSNSRQGVGYGYTF	TGTGCCAGCAGTAATAGCCGTCAGGGGGTTGGGTATGGCTACACCTTC
TRBD2	TRBJ2-7	TRBV7-9	-	CASSFLGTSGYPYEQYF	TGTGCCAGCAGCTTCTTGGGGACTAGCGGGTACCCCTACGAGCAGTACTTC
-	TRBJ2-5	TRBV7-2	-	CASSLDFGRETQYF	TGTGCCAGCAGCTTAGATTTCGGGAGAGAGACCCAGTACTTC
TRBD2	TRBJ2-7	TRBV28	once	CASSSRTSGRARSDYEQYF	TGTGCCAGCAGTTCCCGGACTAGCGGGAGGGCGAGGTCCGACTACGAGCAGTACTTC
-	TRBJ2-6	TRBV5-1	-	CASSLAVERRTGANVLTF	TGCGCCAGCAGCTTGGCCGTGGAGAGAAGGACTGGGGCCAACGTCCTGACTTTC
TRBD1	TRBJ1-1	TRBV7-2	-	CASSSRDRVRTEAFF	TGTGCCAGCAGCTCCCGGGACAGGGTCCGCACTGAAGCTTTCTTT
-	TRBJ1-1	TRBV6-1	-	CASSGQHVATEAFF	TGTGCCAGCAGTGGACAGCATGTTGCCACTGAAGCTTTCTTT
TRBD2	TRBJ2-5	TRBV10-3	-	CVRLAGGLRGQYF	TGTGTCAGACTAGCGGGAGGGCTCAGAGGCCAGTACTTC
TRBD1	TRBJ1-5	TRBV4-1	once	CASSPGQGKNQPQHF	TGCGCCAGCAGCCCAGGACAGGGAAAAAATCAGCCCCAGCATTTT
TRBD1	TRBJ1-4	TRBV7-2	-	CASTGTGSNEKLFF	TGTGCCAGCACGGGGACAGGCTCTAATGAAAAACTGTTTTTT
TRBD1	TRBJ2-6	TRBV7-2	-	CAGRGLASGANVLTF	TGTGCCGGCAGGGGGTTGGCCTCTGGGGCCAACGTCCTGACTTTC
TRBD2	TRBJ2-7	TRBV7-6	-	CASSPPHTSGPYEQYF	TGCGCCAGCAGCCCTCCACACACTAGCGGGCCCTACGAGCAGTACTTC
TRBD2	TRBJ2-1	TRBV7-2	-	CASSPRAASGVPYNEQFF	TGTGCCAGCAGCCCGAGAGCGGCTAGCGGGGTTCCCTACAATGAGCAGTTCTTC
-	TRBJ2-7	TRBV6-1	few	CASSARQRGTYEQYF	TGTGCCAGCAGTGCCCGTCAGAGGGGCACCTACGAGCAGTACTTC
TRBD2	TRBJ2-7	TRBV27	-	CASSPSAGGITYEQYF	TGTGCCAGCAGCCCGTCAGCGGGGGGAATTACCTACGAGCAGTACTTC
-	TRBJ2-3	TRBV27	-	CASSLWFGEPSTGTQYF	TGTGCCAGCAGTTTATGGTTTGGCGAACCTAGCACAGGTACGCAGTATTTT
TRBD1	TRBJ2-5	TRBV7-8	-	CASSLDQGQGQTQYF	TGTGCCAGCAGCTTAGACCAGGGACAGGGACAGACCCAGTACTTC
TRBD2	TRBJ2-7	TRBV5-1	-	CASRPASGSNVEQYF	TGCGCCAGCAGGCCGGCTAGCGGGAGCAATGTCGAGCAGTACTTC